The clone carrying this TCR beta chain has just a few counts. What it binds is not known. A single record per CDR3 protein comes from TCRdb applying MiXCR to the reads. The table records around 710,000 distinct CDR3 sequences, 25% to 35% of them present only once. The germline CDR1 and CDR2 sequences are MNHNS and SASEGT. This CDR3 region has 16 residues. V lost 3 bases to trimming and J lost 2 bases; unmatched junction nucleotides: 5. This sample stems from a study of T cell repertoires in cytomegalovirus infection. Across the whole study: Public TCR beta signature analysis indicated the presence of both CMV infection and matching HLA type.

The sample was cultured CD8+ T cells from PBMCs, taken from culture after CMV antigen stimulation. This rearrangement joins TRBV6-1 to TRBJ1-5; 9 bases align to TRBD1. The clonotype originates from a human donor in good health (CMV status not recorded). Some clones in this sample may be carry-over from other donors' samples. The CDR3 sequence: CASSDLTGGGNQPQHF. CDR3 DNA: TGTGCCAGCAGTGACCTGACAGGGGGAGGCAATCAGCCCCAGCATTTT.